This TCR beta chain was sequenced for a study of CD8 T cells in ankylosing spondylitis (dated by TCRdb to 2016 to 2017). Study-wide context: The study set out to find disease-linked TCR variants by profiling T cell receptor beta repertoires in ankylosing spondylitis patients and healthy donors. The full study cohort was made up of about 25 ankylosing spondylitis patients and roughly 98 healthy donors. Peripheral blood samples were taken, and synovial fluid was additionally collected from ankylosing spondylitis patients. Study-wide conclusions, independent of this receptor: Blood from ankylosing spondylitis patients appeared to be characterized by a TCR beta motif composed of several highly homologous amino acid variants. The disease-linked clones had a CD8+ phenotype and were found at relatively low frequencies in peripheral blood. Some of the motif variants had been reported before in the synovial fluid and blood of reactive arthritis patients, a finding that suggests common disease-initiation mechanisms. The disease-linked clones were reported to be significantly enriched in matched synovial fluid samples from ankylosing spondylitis patients.

V lost 2 bases and J lost 2 bases; the stretch between them is 10 bases long. The germline V gene specifies SGHRS as CDR1 and YFSETQ as CDR2. Reading from cysteine to phenylalanine, the CDR3 counts 14 amino acids. Left in the record is the CDR3 DNA by itself, 42 bases read in frame from the first base. Synovial fluid samples and blood samples obtained from the same ankylosing spondylitis patients were matched. Many counts were recorded for this clonotype. Its target antigen remains unknown. No per-base quality is available; no much larger clone lies one base away. The reads were generated on an Illumina HiSeq 2500. TCR beta libraries were prepared by quantitative 5'-RACE with molecular barcodes. Concerning the study's data processing: Disease-linked TCR variants were identified with a new computational method built on a probabilistic model of VDJ rearrangement. TCRdb handled the public reads itself, with Q25 trimming in fastp and clone calling in MiXCR, and kept productive beta chains. Each CDR3 protein appears once, grouped with its most common genes and DNA. The V and J calls here are based on TCRdb, not the publication. This sample has over 110,000 distinct CDR3 sequences in its table, and 6.5% to 8.5% of those were observed once. The ten largest clones capture 7.3% of the sample.

This chain is built from TRBV5-1 and TRBJ2-5, and perhaps TRBD2 as D gene, on 6 matching bases. This TCR was sampled from a male donor with ankylosing spondylitis. The sequenced sample was synovial fluid, either unsorted or a sorted T cell fraction (not recorded which). The nucleotide sequence is TGCGCCAGCAGCTTCGGGAGTCGACAAGAGACCCAGTACTTC. This gives the protein CASSFGSRQETQYF.